Sequencing of this T cell receptor (beta chain) was carried out in a study of blood T cell repertoires in COVID-19. Study information: COVID-19 samples from acute and convalescent phases originated in the United States, Italy and Spain. T cells, B-cell-depleted T cells, or PBMCs provided the cDNA or gDNA that served as material.

Only one count was recorded for this clone. The V gene's germline CDR1 is LNHDA and CDR2 SQIVND (reference sequence). The CDR3 totals 16 residues. V lost 5 bases, J lost 2 bases, and 11 bases stayed unmatched. Original processing notes: How many nucleated cells were present was estimated from reference gene primer amplification. The table came from immunoSEQ multiplex PCR; TCRdb's copy has only in-frame clones and leaves some out. V and J calls and clone size are those listed in that table; D and trimming were worked out from the DNA. The profile shows approximately 240,000 clones, more than 75% of them singletons.

The sequence came from a man aged 50-60 years who had recovered from COVID-19. V gene TRBV19 combines with J gene TRBJ2-7, with TRBD2 matching over 8 bases. Material: peripheral blood. CDR3 amino acids: CASSLRNRGGPYEQYF. Written as DNA, the CDR3 is TGTGCCAGTAGTTTGCGGAATCGGGGGGGACCCTACGAGCAGTACTTC.